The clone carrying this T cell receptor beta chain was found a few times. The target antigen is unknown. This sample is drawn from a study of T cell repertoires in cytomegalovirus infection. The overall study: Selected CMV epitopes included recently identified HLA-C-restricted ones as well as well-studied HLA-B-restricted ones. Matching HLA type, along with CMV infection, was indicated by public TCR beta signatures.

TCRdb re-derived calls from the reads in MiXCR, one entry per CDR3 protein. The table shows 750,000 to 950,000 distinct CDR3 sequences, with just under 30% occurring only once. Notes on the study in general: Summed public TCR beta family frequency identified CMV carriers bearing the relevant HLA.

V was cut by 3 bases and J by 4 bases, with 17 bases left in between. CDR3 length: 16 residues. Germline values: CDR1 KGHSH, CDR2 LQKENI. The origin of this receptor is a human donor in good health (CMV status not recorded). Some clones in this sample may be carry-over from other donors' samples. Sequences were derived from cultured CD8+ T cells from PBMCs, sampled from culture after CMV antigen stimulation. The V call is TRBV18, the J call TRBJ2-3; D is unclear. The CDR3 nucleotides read TGTGCCAGCTCACCCAACGGTGGGGTTATCGCAGATACGCAGTATTTT. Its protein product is CASSPNGGVIADTQYF.